This paragraph reports one TCR beta chain. Its antigen target is currently unknown. No qualities accompany the bases; no much larger clone lies one base away. The source of the sample is a study of T-cell reconstitution after alpha-beta-depleted transplantation in children (dated by TCRdb to about 2016). Study-wide context: The study quantitatively tracked T-cell immune reconstitution after TCRalphabeta/CD19-depleted allogeneic hematopoietic cell transplantation in children using TCR repertoire profiling. What the authors observed across the whole study: About two months after transplant, the apparently early recovery of alphabetaT-cell counts reportedly depended on just several hundred clones that had expanded rapidly and came from non-depleted graft cells. The frequencies of hyperexpanded clones fell over the following months, and after one year, T-cell counts and TCRbeta diversity were mostly attributed to newly produced T cells. In some patients, high TCRbeta diversity at day 60 was attributed to recipient T cells and intrathymic progenitors that had survived conditioning.

Deletion took 3 bases off V and 1 base off J, with a span of 15 bases between the germline ends. There are 16 amino acids in the CDR3, from cysteine to phenylalanine inclusive. The read is trimmed to its CDR3 DNA, 48 bases read in frame from base 1. As encoded in the germline V gene, CDR1 is SGHRS while CDR2 is YFSETQ. The treatment or condition label for this specimen denotes: allogeneic hematopoietic cell transplantation with graft depleted of TCRalphabeta T cells and CD19 B cells. Transplant recipients were children who received TCRalphabeta/CD19-depleted allogeneic hematopoietic cell grafts. Library preparation used PCR. This sample was sequenced with an Illumina HiSeq 2500. Molecular barcoding was employed in the preparation of TCR libraries, with unique molecular identifiers being used to normalize TCRbeta repertoire quantification. The public reads were reanalyzed by TCRdb: fastp trimming at Q25, MiXCR alignment, in-frame beta chains only. Each entry merges the rows of one CDR3 protein and shows their most common DNA and genes. The sample table lists about 340,000 distinct CDR3 sequences, around 15% of them with a count of one. The ten largest clones represent about 41% of the sample.

The chain employs TRBV5-1 and TRBJ2-3; the D region is possibly TRBD1 or TRBD2, each matching across 5 bases. The clonotype originates from a male patient aged 2-10 years who had a stem cell transplant for acute lymphoblastic leukemia, so the T cells may come from the graft donor. The specimen was PBMCs, mostly from graft donor cells, collected 360 days after TCRalphabeta/CD19-depleted stem cell transplant. At the DNA level, the sequence is TGCGCCAGCAGCTCCTCCGGGACCACCCGCACAGATACGCAGTATTTT. This codes for CASSSSGTTRTDTQYF.